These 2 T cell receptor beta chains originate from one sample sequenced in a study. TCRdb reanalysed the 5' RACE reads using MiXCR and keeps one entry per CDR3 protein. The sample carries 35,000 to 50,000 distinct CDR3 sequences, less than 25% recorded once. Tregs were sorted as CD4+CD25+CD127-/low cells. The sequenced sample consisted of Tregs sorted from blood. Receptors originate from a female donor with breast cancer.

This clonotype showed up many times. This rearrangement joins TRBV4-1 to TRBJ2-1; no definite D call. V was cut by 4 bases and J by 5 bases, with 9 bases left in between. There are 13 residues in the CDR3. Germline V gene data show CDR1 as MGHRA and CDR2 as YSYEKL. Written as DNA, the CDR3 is TGCGCCAGCAGCCTGTCCCCCCACAATGAGCAGTTCTTC. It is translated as CASSLSPHNEQFF.

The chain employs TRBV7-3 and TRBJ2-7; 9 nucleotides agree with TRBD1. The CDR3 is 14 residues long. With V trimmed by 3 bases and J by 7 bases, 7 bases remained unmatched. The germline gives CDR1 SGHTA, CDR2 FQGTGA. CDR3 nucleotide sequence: TGTGCCAGCAGCTTGGTGGGGACAGGGAAAGAGCAGTACTTC. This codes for CASSLVGTGKEQYF.